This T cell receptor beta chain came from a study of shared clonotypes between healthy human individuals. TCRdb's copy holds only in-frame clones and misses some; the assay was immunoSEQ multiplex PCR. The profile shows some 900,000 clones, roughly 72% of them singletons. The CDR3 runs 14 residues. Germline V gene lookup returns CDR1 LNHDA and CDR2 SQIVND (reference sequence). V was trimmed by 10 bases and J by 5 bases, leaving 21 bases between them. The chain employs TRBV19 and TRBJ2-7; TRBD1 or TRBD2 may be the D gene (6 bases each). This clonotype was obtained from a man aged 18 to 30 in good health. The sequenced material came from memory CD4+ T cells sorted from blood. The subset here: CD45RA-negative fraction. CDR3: CATHNGGRFDEQYF. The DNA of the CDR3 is TGTGCCACCCACAATGGGGGGCGCTTTGACGAGCAGTACTTC. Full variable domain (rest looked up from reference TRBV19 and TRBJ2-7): DGGITQSPKYLFRKEGQNVTLSCEQNLNHDAMYWYRQDPGQGLRLIYYSQIVNDFQKGDIAEGYSVSREKKESFPLTVTSAQKNPTAFYLCATHNGGRFDEQYFGPGTRLTVT.